This entry lists 28 T cell receptor beta chains sequenced from one sample in a study of blood T cell repertoires in COVID-19. Clones were read by immunoSEQ multiplex PCR, and TCRdb kept only the in-frame ones, dropping some. The data contain some 200,000 clones, 81% of them singletons. The sample was PBMCs or T cells enriched from blood (not recorded which). The receptors were sampled from a woman aged 45-60 years with acute COVID-19.

The chain employs TRBV5-1 and TRBJ1-1; no definite D call. CDR1 is SGHRS, CDR2 YFSETQ, per germline. This CDR3 contains 14 residues. V was cut by 0 bases and J by 2 bases, with 8 bases left in between. The CDR3 nucleotides are TGCGCCAGCAGCTTGGAACAGATCAACACTGAAGCTTTCTTT. Translated, it gives CASSLEQINTEAFF.

The chain recombines TRBV28 with TRBJ2-7, with no clear D. V shed 7 bases and J shed 2 bases, with 12 bases lying between them. Per germline, CDR1 MDHEN and CDR2 SYDVKM. The CDR3 is 13 residues long. The CDR3 DNA sequence: TGTGCCAGCACCACAACCCCCACCTACGAGCAGTACTTC. Translated, it gives CASTTTPTYEQYF.

In its sample, this clone was seen a few times. This rearrangement joins TRBV7-9 to TRBJ1-6, with 9 bases that match TRBD1. The V and J ends lost 5 bases and 3 bases, in that order; junction bases with no gene match: 5. The CDR3 sequence is 16 residues long. CDR1 and CDR2 (germline): SEHNR, FQNEAQ (reference sequence). As DNA, the CDR3 is TGTGCCAGCAGCGATGGACAGGGGTTCTATAATTCACCCCTCCACTTT. Protein sequence: CASSDGQGFYNSPLHF.

This rearrangement joins TRBV19 to TRBJ2-1; the D gene is possibly TRBD2 (6 bases). Germline lookup yields CDR1 LNHDA and CDR2 SQIVND (reference sequence). The CDR3 totals 11 residues. V was shortened by 6 bases and J by 10 bases, with 10 bases between the two germline ends. DNA of the CDR3: TGTGCCAGTAGGTACAGCGGGGAGCAGTTCTTC. Its translation is CASRYSGEQFF.

The V gene is TRBV29-1, the J gene TRBJ2-1, with D maybe TRBD2 (5 bases). The germline V gene encodes CDR1 SQVTM and CDR2 ANQGSEA. The CDR3 contains 13 residues. CDR3 in DNA: TGCCCGGTCGGGGATCAAACCTACAATGAGCAGTTCTTC. Translation gives CPVGDQTYNEQFF.

The chain joins TRBV12-3 or TRBV12-4 to TRBJ2-2; no definite D call. The CDR3 covers 12 residues. The V end lost 6 bases, the J end lost 7 bases, and 9 bases lay between the germline ends. Here the CDR3 reads CASSLKLGELFF. The CDR3 DNA reads TGTGCCAGCAGCCTAAAACTCGGGGAGCTGTTTTTT.

This chain connects TRBV18 to TRBJ2-7; TRBD1 matches 12 bases. Losses at the gene ends were 3 bases for V and 6 bases for J; bases not matched to a gene: 3. This CDR3 is 14 amino acids long. Germline CDR1 is KGHSH and CDR2 is LQKENI. The CDR3 DNA sequence: TGTGCCAGCTCACCCGGGACAGGGGGCCTCGAGCAGTACTTC. Translated: CASSPGTGGLEQYF. Filled out from reference TRBV18 and TRBJ2-7, the complete variable domain reads NAGVMQNPRHLVRRRGQEARLRCSPMKGHSHVYWYRQLPEEGLKFMVYLQKENIIDESGMPKERFSAEFPKEGPSILRIQQVVRGDSAAYFCASSPGTGGLEQYFGPGTRLTVT.

The chain employs TRBV7-2 and TRBJ2-3, with D possibly matching TRBD2 (6 bases). Germline CDR1 SGHTA, CDR2 FQGNSA. V lost 8 bases and J lost 4, with 25 bases in between. CDR3 length equals 17 residues. The DNA of the CDR3 is TGTGCCAGCGGAGTGGGGAGGTTCGGGGGTGGCGCAGATACGCAGTATTTT. It codes for CASGVGRFGGGADTQYF.

CDR3 sequence: CASSPARTGGEYEQYF. The CDR3 nucleotides read TGTGCCAGCAGCCCAGCCCGTACAGGGGGCGAGTACGAGCAGTACTTC. This rearrangement joins TRBV5-6 to TRBJ2-7; 9 bases line up with TRBD1. CDR1 and CDR2 (germline): SGHDT, YYEEEE. V gave up 4 bases and J gave up 4 bases; unmatched junction bases: 12. CDR3 length equals 16 residues.

The chain carries TRBV12-2 and TRBJ2-4; the table's D call of TRBD2 was not tested on the DNA. TRBV12-2 is a pseudogene locus. CDR3 length: 19 amino acids. DNA of the CDR3: TGTGCAAGTCGCTTAGTTTTAGCGGGAGAGTGTCGAACCAAAAACATTCAGTACTTC. This encodes CASRLVLAGECRTKNIQYF.

This rearrangement joins TRBV7-2 to TRBJ2-7; 7 nucleotides line up with TRBD2. The length of the CDR3 is 13 residues. The ends lost 1 base at V and 9 bases at J; junction bases unmatched: 6. Germline V gene data show CDR1 as SGHTA and CDR2 as FQGNSA. The DNA of the CDR3 is TGTGCCAGCAGCTTAGAGCGGGGCCTGGGGCAGTACTTC. As protein: CASSLERGLGQYF.

The gene calls are TRBV14 and TRBJ2-7; 7 bases are shared with TRBD1. V lost 6 bases, J lost 1 base, and 3 bases stayed unmatched. Germline CDR1 is SGHDN and CDR2 is FVKESK. The CDR3 spans 13 residues. CDR3 loop: CASRPDRSYEQYF. The CDR3 DNA reads as TGTGCCAGCAGACCGGACAGGTCCTACGAGCAGTACTTC.

The chain is built from TRBV28 and TRBJ2-7; TRBD2 agrees at 15 bases. The CDR3 is made up of 16 amino acids. Trimming cost V 7 bases and J 4 bases; bases outside gene matches: 8. CDR1 and CDR2 (germline): MDHEN, SYDVKM. DNA of the CDR3: TGTGCCAGCACTGAGGGCGGGACTAGCGGGAGGTACGAGCAGTACTTC. Translation: CASTEGGTSGRYEQYF.

The V gene is TRBV28, the J gene TRBJ2-2, with D possibly being TRBD2 (5 bases). Trimming stripped 3 bases from V and 5 bases from J, with 13 bases between. CDR1 is MDHEN, CDR2 SYDVKM, per germline. CDR3 length: 15 amino acids. CDR3 in amino acids: CASSFRGRRTGELFF. CDR3 sequence (DNA): TGTGCCAGCAGTTTTCGGGGAAGGAGGACCGGGGAGCTGTTTTTT.

The V gene is TRBV4-3, the J gene TRBJ2-1; TRBD1 agrees at 10 bases. This CDR3 has 17 amino acids. The J segment lost 2 bases and the V segment lost 4 bases, leaving 8 bases of the junction unmatched. The germline V gene has CDR1 LGHNA and CDR2 YSLEER. The CDR3 DNA follows: TGCGCCAGCAGCCCCTCCAGGGACAGGGGAACCTACAATGAGCAGTTCTTC. Amino acid sequence: CASSPSRDRGTYNEQFF.

The chain combines TRBV20-1 with TRBJ1-5; D is uncertain. The length of the CDR3 is 13 residues. CDR1 and CDR2 from the germline V gene are DFQATT and SNEGSKA (reference sequence). The V end lost 3 bases, the J end lost 5 bases, and 11 bases lay between the germline ends. Here the CDR3 reads CSASWREDQPQHF. In DNA form, the CDR3 reads TGCAGTGCTAGTTGGAGAGAGGATCAGCCCCAGCATTTT.

V gene TRBV28 combines with J gene TRBJ2-7; possibly TRBD2 for D (7 bases). The CDR3 is 15 residues long. Germline loops: CDR1 MDHEN, CDR2 SYDVKM. The V and J ends lost 7 bases and 0 bases respectively, with 16 bases between them. The CDR3 protein is CASTLGGASSYEQYF. The CDR3 region has the DNA TGTGCCAGCACCTTGGGGGGGGCTAGCTCCTACGAGCAGTACTTC.

J is TRBJ1-3 and V is TRBV19; D might be TRBD1 (6 bases). This CDR3 is built from 14 residues. Germline V lookup: CDR1 LNHDA, CDR2 SQIVND (reference sequence). V was clipped by 7 bases and J by 2 bases, with 12 bases between them. The CDR3 loop reads CASIEQGAGNTIYF. Written as DNA, the CDR3 is TGTGCCAGTATCGAACAGGGAGCTGGAAACACCATATATTTT.

V and J are TRBV7-9 and TRBJ2-5; D might be TRBD2 (6 bases). Looked up from germline, CDR1 is SEHNR and CDR2 is FQNEAQ (reference sequence). The CDR3 extends over 17 amino acids. Trimming took off 3 bases at V and 5 bases at J, with 22 bases between the two ends. CDR3 in amino acids: CASSFPPTGSQRETQYF. DNA for the CDR3: TGTGCCAGCAGCTTTCCACCAACCGGGAGCCAGAGGGAGACCCAGTACTTC.

The chain is built from TRBV18 and TRBJ2-5; 9 bases agree with TRBD2. Germline-derived CDR1 and CDR2 are KGHSH and LQKENI. V shed 9 bases and J 3 bases; nucleotides not matched to a gene: 14. CDR3 length equals 16 residues. The CDR3 DNA reads as TGTGCCAGTTCAATAGTGGTTCTAGCGGGAAAAGAGACCCAGTACTTC. As protein: CASSIVVLAGKETQYF.

The J gene is TRBJ2-1, the V gene TRBV18, with 7 positions matching TRBD1. Germline V gene sequence: CDR1 KGHSH, CDR2 LQKENI. The ends lost 1 base at V and 1 base at J; junction bases unmatched: 4. This CDR3 is built from 16 residues. CDR3: CASSPLSGGSYNEQFF. CDR3 in DNA: TGTGCCAGCTCACCACTTTCAGGGGGTTCCTACAATGAGCAGTTCTTC.

Comments on this clone: Other DNA sequences of this sample code for an identical CDR3. J is TRBJ1-1 and V is TRBV10-3; 7 bases agree with TRBD1. Germline CDR1 reads ENHRY; CDR2 reads SYGVKD. The V and J ends lost 3 bases and 0 bases, in that order; junction bases with no gene match: 1. This CDR3 is built from 14 residues. CDR3 amino acids: CAISETGVNTEAFF. CDR3 nucleotide sequence: TGTGCCATCAGTGAAACAGGGGTGAACACTGAAGCTTTCTTT.

The chain couples TRBV28 to TRBJ2-1; 8 bases agree with TRBD1. V was pared by 7 bases and J by 0 bases, with 11 bases of the junction left unmatched. The CDR3 spans 17 residues. Germline assignment: CDR1 MDHEN and CDR2 SYDVKM. This CDR3 is CASKVPGQGRSYNEQFF. In DNA form, the CDR3 reads TGTGCCAGCAAAGTTCCCGGACAGGGACGCTCCTACAATGAGCAGTTCTTC.

The J gene is TRBJ1-4, the V gene TRBV5-1; 8 bases match TRBD1. CDR1 is SGHRS, CDR2 YFSETQ, per germline. The V and J ends lost 4 bases and 2 bases, in that order; junction bases with no gene match: 7. The CDR3 extends over 16 amino acids. The CDR3 DNA follows: TGCGCCAGCAGCACAGGACAGGGTATCACTAATGAAAAACTGTTTTTT. Its protein product is CASSTGQGITNEKLFF.

The J gene is TRBJ2-1, the V gene TRBV6-2 or TRBV6-3; 9 nucleotides match TRBD1. The trim removed 2 bases at V and 4 bases at J, leaving 0 bases unmatched. Germline CDR1 is MNHEY and CDR2 is SVGEGT. This CDR3 has 14 residues. CDR3 sequence (DNA): TGTGCCAGCAGTTACGGGACAGGGTACAATGAGCAGTTCTTC. Encoded protein: CASSYGTGYNEQFF.

V usage is TRBV7-8 and J usage is TRBJ2-3; D unresolved. The CDR3 spans 15 residues. Trimming took 2 bases from V and 3 from J, leaving 12 bases between them. CDR1 and CDR2 from the germline V gene are SGHVS and FQNEAQ. This CDR3 reads CASSLNLISTDTQYF. CDR3 nucleotides: TGTGCCAGCAGCTTAAATCTAATAAGTACAGATACGCAGTATTTT.

The chain employs TRBV6-2 or TRBV6-3 and TRBJ1-4, with TRBD1 matching 7 bases. Germline CDR1 is MNHEY and CDR2 is SVGEGT. The CDR3 has 14 residues. The V gene end was trimmed by 5 bases and the J gene end by 8 bases; junction bases not matched to a gene: 8. CDR3 loop: CASSDRQGEEKLFF. The CDR3 DNA reads TGTGCCAGCAGTGACCGACAGGGTGAGGAAAAACTGTTTTTT.

The chain has TRBV25-1 and TRBJ2-1; 11 bases fit TRBD2. The CDR3 is 13 amino acids. V shed 8 bases and J 9 bases; nucleotides not matched to a gene: 6. The germline gives CDR1 MGHDK, CDR2 SYGVNS. CDR3 DNA sequence: TGTGCCAGCTACTCAGGACTAGCGGGTGAGCAGTTCTTC. It yields the protein CASYSGLAGEQFF. Using reference TRBV25-1 and TRBJ2-1 for the parts outside the CDR3, the full variable domain is EADIYQTPRYLVIGTGKKITLECSQTMGHDKMYWYQQDPGMELHLIHYSYGVNSTEKGDLSSESTVSRIRTEHFPLTLESARPSHTSQYLCASYSGLAGEQFFGPGTRLTVL.